Below are 21 T cell receptor beta chains sequenced from a single sample in a study of cytomegalovirus exposure and HLA in healthy donors. Researchers ran the PCR with 60 Vbeta and 13 Jbeta primers. Measured with immunoSEQ multiplex PCR; TCRdb has only the in-frame clones, and not every one. The sample shows some 110,000 clones, 55% to 70% of them seen only once. Sequenced input: PBMCs. The receptors derive from a woman younger than 45 in good health and CMV-seronegative.

This chain joins TRBV7-3 and TRBJ2-2, with 11 nucleotides matching TRBD2. CDR3 length: 17 amino acids. Germline CDR1 and CDR2: SGHTA and FQGTGA. V shed 6 bases, J shed 7 bases, and the junction held 13 bases outside the gene matches. CDR3 sequence (DNA): TGTGCCAGCAGTATGGGATCGACTAGCGGGATTGGCGGGGAGCTGTTTTTT. Amino acids: CASSMGSTSGIGGELFF.

The genes are TRBV7-3 and TRBJ2-2, with D unclear. Per germline, CDR1 SGHTA and CDR2 FQGTGA. This CDR3 spans 12 amino acids. The V and J ends lost 4 bases and 8 bases respectively, with 8 bases between them. CDR3 amino acids: CASSSYGGELFF. The CDR3 bases are TGTGCCAGCAGCTCGTACGGGGGGGAGCTGTTTTTT.

The V and J genes are TRBV30 and TRBJ2-6; the D gene is possibly TRBD1 (5 bases). Germline V gene data show CDR1 as GTSNPN and CDR2 as SVGIG (reference sequence). Trimming took off 0 bases at V and 0 bases at J, with 18 bases between the two ends. This CDR3 is built from 19 residues. DNA for the CDR3: TGTGCCTGGAGTGTATCTGTTGGCAGGGCCCGCTCTGGGGCCAACGTCCTGACTTTC. Translated, it gives CAWSVSVGRARSGANVLTF. The full variable domain, rest sourced from reference TRBV30 and TRBJ2-6, is SQTIHQWPATLVQPVGSPLSLECTVEGTSNPNLYWYRQAAGRGLQLLFYSVGIGQISSEVPQNLSASRPQDRQFILSSKKLLLSDSGFYLCAWSVSVGRARSGANVLTFGAGSRLTVL.

The J gene is TRBJ2-2, the V gene TRBV7-9; 7 positions agree with TRBD1. The germline gives CDR1 SEHNR, CDR2 FQNEAQ (reference sequence). V lost 2 bases and J lost 1; bases outside the gene matches: 4. The CDR3 has 16 residues. Here the CDR3 reads CASSLLRDRNTGELFF. CDR3 nucleotide sequence: TGTGCCAGCAGCTTACTCCGGGACAGGAACACCGGGGAGCTGTTTTTT.

The chain employs TRBV11-2 and TRBJ2-1, with 9 bases that match TRBD2. The trim removed 5 bases at V and 3 bases at J, leaving 11 bases unmatched. The CDR3 has 17 amino acids. Germline CDR1 reads SGHAT; CDR2 reads FQNNGV. The CDR3 region is CASSQGGGRAYYNEQFF. CDR3 coding DNA: TGTGCCAGCAGCCAGGGCGGCGGGAGGGCCTACTACAATGAGCAGTTCTTC.

This clone appeared a few times. The gene calls are TRBV7-9 and TRBJ1-4; TRBD1 matches at 9 bases. Germline CDR1 reads SEHNR; CDR2 reads FQNEAQ (reference sequence). The CDR3 loop spans 17 amino acids. With 4 bases clipped from V and 7 bases from J, the junction kept 13 bases outside the gene matches. Written as DNA, the CDR3 is TGTGCCAGCAGCTCCCGAGACAGGGGGGCTTATGGTGAAAAACTGTTTTTT. This gives the protein CASSSRDRGAYGEKLFF. The whole variable domain, filled in from reference TRBV7-9 and TRBJ1-4, reads DTGVSQNPRHKITKRGQNVTFRCDPISEHNRLYWYRQTLGQGPEFLTYFQNEAQLEKSRLLSDRFSAERPKGSFSTLEIQRTEQGDSAMYLCASSSRDRGAYGEKLFFGSGTQLSVL.

This rearrangement joins TRBV5-1 to TRBJ1-1; 11 nucleotides agree with TRBD1. There are 16 residues in the CDR3. The germline gives CDR1 SGHRS, CDR2 YFSETQ. The junction had 8 bases not matched to a gene; V was cut back by 4 bases and J by 3 bases. The CDR3 is CASSLPGTGGDTEAFF. CDR3 sequence (DNA): TGCGCCAGCAGCCTCCCCGGGACAGGGGGTGACACTGAAGCTTTCTTT. Using reference TRBV5-1 and TRBJ1-1 for the parts outside the CDR3, the full variable domain is KAGVTQTPRYLIKTRGQQVTLSCSPISGHRSVSWYQQTPGQGLQFLFEYFSETQRNKGNFPGRFSGRQFSNSRSEMNVSTLELGDSALYLCASSLPGTGGDTEAFFGQGTRLTVV.

The chain joins TRBV5-1 to TRBJ2-1, with TRBD1 identical over 8 bases. In germline, CDR1 is SGHRS, CDR2 YFSETQ. The CDR3 runs to 15 residues. Losses at the gene ends were 1 base for V and 9 bases for J; bases not matched to a gene: 9. This chain's CDR3 is CASSLWTGSAGEQFF. Written as DNA, the CDR3 is TGCGCCAGCAGCTTGTGGACAGGGTCCGCCGGTGAGCAGTTCTTC. Full variable domain (rest looked up from reference TRBV5-1 and TRBJ2-1): KAGVTQTPRYLIKTRGQQVTLSCSPISGHRSVSWYQQTPGQGLQFLFEYFSETQRNKGNFPGRFSGRQFSNSRSEMNVSTLELGDSALYLCASSLWTGSAGEQFFGPGTRLTVL.

The genes are TRBV5-1 and TRBJ2-1, with D unclear. This CDR3 is 12 amino acids long. Trimming left V 0 bases short and J 9 bases short, with 7 bases between. Looked up from germline, CDR1 is SGHRS and CDR2 is YFSETQ. CDR3 nucleotide sequence: TGCGCCAGCAGCTTGGTTAGCACTGAGCAGTTCTTC. Amino acids: CASSLVSTEQFF.

This clone was observed a single time. V gene TRBV6-5 combines with J gene TRBJ2-7; 9 bases are a match to TRBD2. The V gene's germline CDR1 is MNHEY and CDR2 SVGAGI. The CDR3 spans 15 residues. V lost 0 bases to trimming and J lost 5 bases; unmatched junction nucleotides: 5. The CDR3 is CASSYSGGRAHEQYF. The CDR3 nucleotides read TGTGCCAGCAGTTACTCTGGCGGGAGGGCCCACGAGCAGTACTTC.

The chain combines TRBV2 with TRBJ2-3; D might be TRBD2 (6 bases). In germline, CDR1 is SNHLY, CDR2 FYNNEI. This CDR3 spans 14 amino acids. V was pared by 4 bases and J by 5 bases, with 13 bases between. The CDR3 DNA reads TGTGCCAGCAGTGTCGGAGGAGCGGGAGATACGCAGTATTTT. Protein product: CASSVGGAGDTQYF.

This rearrangement joins TRBV5-1 to TRBJ2-7, with D tentatively TRBD2 (6 bases). Per germline, CDR1 SGHRS and CDR2 YFSETQ. Trimming took 5 bases from V and 6 from J, leaving 12 bases between them. The CDR3 extends over 12 amino acids. This chain's CDR3 is CASSRERFEQYF. The CDR3 DNA sequence: TGCGCCAGCAGTCGGGAGCGGTTCGAGCAGTACTTC.

The CDR3 region has the DNA TGTGCCAGCAGTTTTGGAGGCGATTCACCCCTCCACTTT. It yields the protein CASSFGGDSPLHF. The rearrangement uses TRBV27 and TRBJ1-6, with D uncertain. The CDR3 has 13 residues. Trimming stripped 3 bases from V and 8 bases from J, with 8 bases between. Germline loops: CDR1 MNHEY, CDR2 SMNVEV (reference sequence).

The rearrangement links TRBV19 to TRBJ1-5; perhaps TRBD1 as D (6 bases). Trimming pared 5 bases from V and 0 bases from J, leaving 8 bases between. The CDR3 covers 14 residues. Germline V gives CDR1 LNHDA, CDR2 SQIVND (reference sequence). The CDR3, as DNA: TGTGCCAGTAGTCGGACAGATAGCAATCAGCCCCAGCATTTT. It is translated as CASSRTDSNQPQHF.

This clone was counted a single time. The chain couples TRBV7-2 to TRBJ2-2; 8 positions agree with TRBD2. The CDR3 is 15 residues long. Trimming at V came to 6 bases and at J to 1 base, leaving 4 bases not matched to a gene. The germline V gene encodes CDR1 SGHTA and CDR2 FQGNSA. The CDR3 nucleotides are TGTGCCAGCAGTAATAGCGGGGTGAACACCGGGGAGCTGTTTTTT. This translates into CASSNSGVNTGELFF.

This rearrangement joins TRBV10-3 to TRBJ2-7; D perhaps matches TRBD1 (5 bases). The germline gives CDR1 ENHRY, CDR2 SYGVKD. The CDR3 consists of 12 residues. The V end was cut by 10 bases, the J end by 3 bases, with 13 bases between. DNA of the CDR3: TGTGCCACTTCAGAGACAGTCTACGAGCAGTACTTC. The encoded protein is CATSETVYEQYF.

The chain carries TRBV23-1 and TRBJ1-5; perhaps TRBD1 as D (5 bases). TRBV23-1 is noted as an ORF with a role that remains uncertain. The V gene lost 8 bases and the J gene lost 0 bases, with 20 bases spanning the gap. This CDR3 region has 17 residues. CDR3 amino acids: CASHAGTAKYSNQPQHF. For the CDR3, the DNA is TGCGCCAGCCACGCCGGGACTGCTAAGTATAGCAATCAGCCCCAGCATTTT.

The chain recombines TRBV5-6 with TRBJ2-7; D call uncertain. This CDR3 region has 15 residues. Trimming shortened V by 3 bases and J by 6 bases, and 19 bases separated the two germline ends. Looked up from germline, CDR1 is SGHDT and CDR2 is YYEEEE. In DNA form, the CDR3 reads TGTGCCAGCAGCTCTCTCCCAGGATCGACACTCGAGCAGTACTTC. This translates into CASSSLPGSTLEQYF.

The chain employs TRBV6-5 and TRBJ1-5; D uncertain. This CDR3 region has 13 residues. V was trimmed by 4 bases and J by 5 bases, leaving 9 bases between them. The germline CDR1 and CDR2 sequences are MNHEY and SVGAGI. CDR3 bases: TGTGCCAGCAGTTTGCGGGAAGATCAGCCCCAGCATTTT. Residues: CASSLREDQPQHF.

The chain has TRBV30 and TRBJ2-1, with D uncertain. Trimming left V 0 bases short and J 5 bases short, with 5 bases between. The CDR3 is 12 residues long. Germline CDR1 and CDR2: GTSNPN and SVGIG (reference sequence). In DNA, the CDR3 is TGTGCCTGGAGTGTAGTAGACAATGAGCAGTTCTTC. It is translated as CAWSVVDNEQFF. The full variable domain, completed using reference TRBV30 and TRBJ2-1, is SQTIHQWPATLVQPVGSPLSLECTVEGTSNPNLYWYRQAAGRGLQLLFYSVGIGQISSEVPQNLSASRPQDRQFILSSKKLLLSDSGFYLCAWSVVDNEQFFGPGTRLTVL.

The J gene is TRBJ1-2, the V gene TRBV28; D remains unclear. The CDR3 is made up of 17 amino acids. The V end lost 3 bases, the J end lost 0 bases, and 17 bases lay between the germline ends. Per the germline V gene, CDR1 is MDHEN and CDR2 is SYDVKM. The CDR3 spells CASSFKPGGGTNYGYTF. The DNA of the CDR3 is TGTGCCAGCAGTTTCAAGCCCGGTGGCGGAACTAACTATGGCTACACCTTC.